This entry lists 31 T cell receptor beta chains sequenced from one sample in a study of blood T cell repertoires in COVID-19 (dated by TCRdb to 2018 to 2021). Receptor libraries were prepared by the immunoSEQ multiplex PCR assay. Entries here come from immuneACCESS through TCRdb and include only in-frame sequences with V and J called. Some clones fail to appear in such tables; in the studies checked, an unresolved V gene covers under half of the shortfall, and the cause of the remainder is unknown. Within this sample are around 240,000 clones, with around 90% of them counted one time only. Together, the top ten hold 0.85% to 0.9% of the sample. Sequencing was carried out using PBMCs or T cells enriched from blood (not recorded which). The receptors stem from a middle-aged man who had been exposed to COVID-19.

The rearrangement uses TRBV5-1 and TRBJ1-6; 8 bases fit TRBD1. V shed 0 bases, J shed 10 bases, and the junction held 3 bases outside the gene matches. The germline gives CDR1 SGHRS, CDR2 YFSETQ. This CDR3 contains 14 residues. CDR3 DNA sequence: TGCGCCAGCAGCTTGGAGACAGGGGTCTCACCCCTCCACTTT. It is translated as CASSLETGVSPLHF.

This rearrangement joins TRBV5-1 to TRBJ2-7, with D tentatively TRBD2 (5 bases). V lost 0 bases, J lost 3 bases, and 7 bases lay in between. In germline, CDR1 is SGHRS, CDR2 YFSETQ. CDR3 length: 13 amino acids. The CDR3 bases are TGCGCCAGCAGCTTGGAGGGAGACTACGAGCAGTACGTC. Protein product: CASSLEGDYEQYV.

The genes are TRBV12-3 or TRBV12-4 and TRBJ1-2; D is perhaps TRBD1 (6 bases). CDR3 length equals 13 residues. Trimming removed 10 bases at V and 0 bases at J, with 12 bases between. The CDR3 reads CATTGTPNYGYTF. The CDR3 nucleotides read TGTGCCACCACGGGGACACCTAACTATGGCTACACCTTC.

V usage is TRBV19 and J usage is TRBJ1-5, with D possibly being TRBD1 (5 bases). Trimming took 5 bases from V and 6 from J, leaving 14 bases between them. From germline, CDR1 is LNHDA and CDR2 SQIVND (reference sequence). This CDR3 has 14 amino acids. The CDR3 DNA sequence: TGTGCCAGTAGTCGAGGAGGGGCAGGTCAGCCCCAGCATTTT. This sequence encodes CASSRGGAGQPQHF.

CDR3 nucleotides: TGTGCCAGCAGCCCATATTGGGCGAACGAGCAGTACGTC. It codes for CASSPYWANEQYV. V usage is TRBV11-3 and J usage is TRBJ2-7, with D unresolved. The CDR3 length is 13 residues. Trimming took off 5 bases at V and 5 bases at J, with 13 bases between the two ends. Germline V gives CDR1 SGHNT, CDR2 YENEEA.

The chain couples TRBV7-2 to TRBJ2-3; D is unresolved. Germline values: CDR1 SGHTA, CDR2 FQGNSA. V dropped 5 bases and J dropped 0 bases, with 9 bases sitting between them. This CDR3 comprises 14 residues. This CDR3 is CASSLRSSTDTQYF. CDR3 nucleotide sequence: TGTGCCAGCAGCCTCCGTTCTAGCACAGATACGCAGTATTTT.

The genes are TRBV3-1 (or the pseudogene TRBV3-2) and TRBJ2-7; D unresolved. Germline CDR1 is LGHDT and CDR2 is YNNKEL (reference sequence). The CDR3 sequence is 14 residues long. V lost 1 base, J lost 0 bases, and 7 bases lay in between. CDR3 sequence reads: CASSQASSSYEQYF. DNA of the CDR3: TGTGCCAGCAGCCAAGCTAGTAGCTCCTACGAGCAGTACTTC.

The table lists this clone with a count of one. The chain carries TRBV5-1 and TRBJ1-4; D is perhaps TRBD1 (6 bases). CDR3 length: 14 residues. Germline CDR1 SGHRS, CDR2 YFSETQ. The V end lost 0 bases, the J end lost 8 bases, and 11 bases lay between the germline ends. Here the CDR3 DNA reads TGCGCCAGCAGCTTGGGACAGGTGGAAGAAAAACTGTTTTTT. Protein sequence: CASSLGQVEEKLFF.

V is TRBV27 and J is TRBJ1-2, with a weak D call TRBD1 (6 bases). CDR1 is MNHEY, CDR2 SMNVEV, per germline (reference sequence). Trimming took 1 base from V and 7 from J, leaving 10 bases between them. The CDR3 runs 13 residues. DNA for the CDR3: TGTGCCAGCAGTTTATGGGGGCGTAGTGGCTACACCTTC. Translated: CASSLWGRSGYTF.

The V and J genes are TRBV28 and TRBJ1-3; TRBD1 matches at 7 bases. V was pared by 5 bases and J by 2 bases, with 6 bases of the junction left unmatched. The germline gives CDR1 MDHEN, CDR2 SYDVKM. This CDR3 has 15 residues. CDR3 coding DNA: TGTGCCAGCAGTCTGGGGACAGTCCCTGGAAACACCATATATTTT. Its protein product is CASSLGTVPGNTIYF.

The chain recombines TRBV18 with TRBJ1-3; D remains ambiguous. Trimming stripped 0 bases from V and 4 bases from J, with 10 bases between. Germline assignment: CDR1 KGHSH and CDR2 LQKENI. This CDR3 region has 15 residues. CDR3 amino acids: CASSPPGRKGNTIYF. CDR3 sequence (DNA): TGTGCCAGCTCACCACCAGGGAGAAAAGGAAACACCATATATTTT. Using reference TRBV18 and TRBJ1-3 for the parts outside the CDR3, the full variable domain is NAGVMQNPRHLVRRRGQEARLRCSPMKGHSHVYWYRQLPEEGLKFMVYLQKENIIDESGMPKERFSAEFPKEGPSILRIQQVVRGDSAAYFCASSPPGRKGNTIYFGEGSWLTVV.

This clone has a single count. The CDR3 DNA reads TGTGCCAGCAGACTACAGGGTGGTAATTCACCCCTCCACTTT. It encodes CASRLQGGNSPLHF. The J gene is TRBJ1-6, the V gene TRBV2; tentatively, D is TRBD1 (6 bases). The CDR3 has 14 residues. CDR1 is SNHLY and CDR2 is FYNNEI in the germline V gene. The V and J ends lost 6 bases and 6 bases respectively, with 12 bases between them.

This clone was recorded only once. The V call is TRBV7-3, the J call TRBJ1-1; 7 bases are shared with TRBD1. CDR1 and CDR2 from the germline V gene are SGHTA and FQGTGA. Trimming cost V 5 bases and J 0 bases; bases outside gene matches: 12. This CDR3 comprises 17 residues. Here the CDR3 reads CASSPTHRGALNTEAFF. The CDR3 nucleotides are TGTGCCAGCAGCCCCACACACAGGGGCGCCCTGAACACTGAAGCTTTCTTT.

The chain has TRBV2 and TRBJ2-7; 9 nucleotides match TRBD1. This CDR3 has 12 residues. Trimming removed 5 bases from V and 9 bases from J; junction bases left unmatched: 5. The germline V gene encodes CDR1 SNHLY and CDR2 FYNNEI. Here the CDR3 reads CASSTDRGRQYV. In DNA form, the CDR3 reads TGTGCCAGCAGTACGGACAGGGGTCGGCAGTACGTC.

This chain connects TRBV11-2 to TRBJ2-1; possibly TRBD2 for D (6 bases). The V end lost 2 bases, the J end lost 4 bases, and 12 bases lay between the germline ends. The germline V gene has CDR1 SGHAT and CDR2 FQNNGV. This CDR3 is 15 amino acids long. For the CDR3, the DNA is TGTGCCAGCAGCTTAAATCCCGGGGGATACAATGAGCAGTTCTTC. It encodes CASSLNPGGYNEQFF.

This sequence joins TRBV12-3 or TRBV12-4 and TRBJ2-5; no reliable D call. V lost 5 bases, J lost 5 bases, and 12 bases lay in between. CDR3 length: 13 amino acids. In DNA, the CDR3 is TGTGCCAGCAGTGTCAACGCCCGGGAGACCCAGTACTTC. Translation: CASSVNARETQYF.

The chain is built from TRBV5-1 and TRBJ2-3, with 10 nucleotides matching TRBD2. Germline V CDR1 and CDR2: SGHRS, YFSETQ. J lost 5 bases, V lost 7 bases, and 13 bases had no gene match. This CDR3 comprises 16 residues. The CDR3 DNA is TGCGCCAGCCATACAGGACTAGCGGAAGGTTTAGATACGCAGTATTTT. The encoded protein is CASHTGLAEGLDTQYF.

The chain couples TRBV2 to TRBJ1-1; 8 bases agree with TRBD1. This CDR3 region has 13 residues. CDR1 is SNHLY and CDR2 is FYNNEI in the germline V gene. V was clipped by 6 bases and J by 10 bases; unmatched bases: 10. CDR3 sequence: CASSSTGGYRAFF. DNA of the CDR3: TGTGCCAGCAGCTCCACAGGGGGTTATCGAGCTTTCTTT. Supplemented by reference TRBV2 and TRBJ1-1, the full variable domain reads EPEVTQTPSHQVTQMGQEVILRCVPISNHLYFYWYRQILGQKVEFLVSFYNNEISEKSEIFDDQFSVERPDGSNFTLKIRSTKLEDSAMYFCASSSTGGYRAFFGQGTRLTVV.

V is TRBV5-5 and J is TRBJ1-3; D is uncertain. The ends were cut back, 0 bases at V and 1 base at J, with 11 bases in the middle. Per the germline V gene, CDR1 is SGHKS and CDR2 is YYEKEE (reference sequence). This CDR3 region has 16 residues. CDR3 loop: CASSLVSASSGNTIYF. The CDR3 DNA sequence: TGTGCCAGCAGCTTGGTTAGCGCGAGTTCTGGAAACACCATATATTTT.

This chain uses TRBV20-1 with TRBJ1-2; D is ambiguous. V was pared by 3 bases and J by 2 bases, with 16 bases between. The germline CDR1 and CDR2 sequences are DFQATT and SNEGSKA (reference sequence). The CDR3 has 15 residues. The CDR3 coding sequence is TGCAGTGCTAGTTCGGGGTACAGAGCGAACTATGGCTACACCTTC. This encodes CSASSGYRANYGYTF.

V usage is TRBV11-2 and J usage is TRBJ2-5; TRBD2 aligns across 9 bases. The CDR3 consists of 16 residues. V lost 0 bases and J lost 9; bases outside the gene matches: 11. CDR1 and CDR2 from the germline V gene are SGHAT and FQNNGV. CDR3 amino acids: CASSLDSSAGGQSQYF. In nucleotides, the CDR3 is TGTGCCAGCAGCTTAGATAGCTCGGCGGGGGGGCAGTCCCAGTACTTC.

The chain combines TRBV5-1 with TRBJ2-7, with 11 bases matching TRBD2. Germline CDR1 and CDR2: SGHRS and YFSETQ. The CDR3 is 16 amino acids. V lost 2 bases and J lost 1; bases outside the gene matches: 5. CDR3 nucleotide sequence: TGCGCCAGCAGCTTCAATCTAGCGGGGGGATCCTACGAGCAGTACTTC. Translated, it gives CASSFNLAGGSYEQYF.

This chain connects TRBV6-5 to TRBJ2-7; 7 bases fit TRBD2. The CDR3 has 15 residues. Germline trimming cut 6 bases from V and 2 bases from J; bases unmatched to any gene: 10. Germline V gene sequence: CDR1 MNHEY, CDR2 SVGAGI. The CDR3 region has the DNA TGTGCCAGCAGCCCGTCTGGCGGGAGTGCCTACGAGCAGTACGTC. Its translation is CASSPSGGSAYEQYV.

V usage is TRBV6-5 and J usage is TRBJ1-4; a weak D match, TRBD1 (6 bases). CDR1 is MNHEY, CDR2 SVGAGI, per germline. V gave up 8 bases and J gave up 8 bases, with 12 bases separating them. The length of the CDR3 is 12 residues. Here the CDR3 DNA reads TGTGCCAGCGGACAGTTCGACGAAAAACTGTTTTTT. As protein: CASGQFDEKLFF.

V gene TRBV28 combines with J gene TRBJ1-1; D unresolved. Trimming cost V 5 bases and J 7 bases, with 11 bases left between them. Germline CDR1 is MDHEN and CDR2 is SYDVKM. The CDR3 spans 12 residues. The DNA for the CDR3 is TGTGCCAGCAGTATAGGGAGGAGTGAAGCTTTCTTT. Translation gives CASSIGRSEAFF.

This clone has only one observation. This chain uses TRBV27 with TRBJ1-2, with D possibly being TRBD1 (6 bases). CDR1 is MNHEY, CDR2 SMNVEV, per germline (reference sequence). The CDR3 consists of 14 residues. V lost 1 base and J lost 8, with 14 bases in between. The CDR3 loop is CASSLFSGDDGYTF. For the CDR3, the DNA is TGTGCCAGCAGTTTATTCTCAGGGGATGACGGCTACACCTTC.

V gene TRBV6-1 combines with J gene TRBJ2-1, with 11 bases that match TRBD2. Losses at the gene ends were 2 bases for V and 6 bases for J; bases not matched to a gene: 9. The CDR3 sequence is 17 residues long. Germline V gene data show CDR1 as MNHNS and CDR2 as SASEGT. The CDR3, as DNA: TGTGCCAGCAGTGAACCCCTAGCGGGGGGAAGGGGCAATGAGCAGTTCTTC. Translating gives CASSEPLAGGRGNEQFF.

This clone was picked up one time. The chain links TRBV28 to TRBJ1-5; D perhaps matches TRBD1 (6 bases). Germline V gives CDR1 MDHEN, CDR2 SYDVKM. CDR3 length equals 15 residues. V shed 6 bases and J shed 6 bases, with 18 bases lying between them. In DNA, the CDR3 is TGTGCCAGCAGCGATACACAGGGATTGGTTCAGCCCCAGCATTTT. Translation gives CASSDTQGLVQPQHF.

The genes are TRBV3-1 (or the pseudogene TRBV3-2) and TRBJ1-4; the D gene is possibly TRBD1 (5 bases). V shed 4 bases and J shed 4 bases, with 19 bases lying between them. Germline loops: CDR1 LGHDT, CDR2 YNNKEL (reference sequence). This CDR3 has 17 residues. CDR3 amino acids: CASSPSPGGFLNEKLFF. The DNA of the CDR3 is TGTGCCAGCAGCCCGAGTCCGGGGGGTTTCCTTAATGAAAAACTGTTTTTT.

V usage is TRBV2 and J usage is TRBJ2-1; TRBD1 might be the D (5 bases). This CDR3 comprises 13 residues. V dropped 5 bases and J dropped 5 bases, with 10 bases sitting between them. The V gene's germline CDR1 is SNHLY and CDR2 FYNNEI. The CDR3 reads CASSRGRHNEQFF. The CDR3 nucleotides read TGTGCCAGCAGTAGGGGCAGACACAATGAGCAGTTCTTC.

The chain employs TRBV5-1 and TRBJ1-4, with TRBD1 identical over 8 bases. Germline V lookup: CDR1 SGHRS, CDR2 YFSETQ. This CDR3 contains 15 residues. V shed 0 bases, J shed 5 bases, and the junction held 3 bases outside the gene matches. The CDR3 coding sequence is TGCGCCAGCAGCTTGGAGACAGGGGCGAATGAAAAACTGTTTTTT. Its translation: CASSLETGANEKLFF.